The 27 T cell receptor beta chains below all came from one sample that was sequenced in a study of response to subunit inactivated influenza vaccine. TCRdb ran MiXCR on the RT-PCR reads and lists one entry per CDR3 protein. The sample contains hundreds of thousands of distinct CDR3 sequences, about 25% of which appear only once. Sequenced material: CD4+ T cells sorted from PBMCs, taken more than 4 days after vaccination. The receptors here all came from a man aged 50 or older who received an inactivated influenza vaccine.

The J gene is TRBJ2-1, the V gene TRBV5-1; D is tentatively TRBD1 or TRBD2 (5 bases each). CDR1 and CDR2 from the germline V gene are SGHRS and YFSETQ. V lost 0 bases and J lost 2, with 15 bases in between. This CDR3 has 17 amino acids. The CDR3 nucleotides read TGCGCCAGCAGCTTGGGGCCGAGGGGCTTAGCCTACAATGAGCAGTTCTTC. Encoded protein: CASSLGPRGLAYNEQFF.

The chain is built from TRBV12-3 or TRBV12-4 and TRBJ1-2, with unresolved D. This CDR3 region has 13 residues. V was trimmed by 7 bases and J by 4 bases, leaving 13 bases between them. The CDR3 loop reads CASTTILGYGYTF. DNA of the CDR3: TGTGCCAGCACCACCATCCTGGGCTATGGCTACACCTTC.

This chain joins TRBV20-1 and TRBJ2-1; 9 bases are a match to TRBD2. Germline V lookup: CDR1 DFQATT, CDR2 SNEGSKA (reference sequence). This CDR3 spans 15 amino acids. V lost 2 bases to trimming and J lost 8 bases; unmatched junction nucleotides: 10. CDR3 sequence reads: CSARSLAGKVDEQFF. The CDR3 coding sequence is TGCAGTGCTAGATCCCTAGCGGGAAAGGTAGATGAGCAGTTCTTC.

This rearrangement joins TRBV27 to TRBJ2-3; unclear D gene. V lost 3 bases and J 1 base, leaving 5 bases between the germline ends. Germline V gene lookup returns CDR1 MNHEY and CDR2 SMNVEV (reference sequence). CDR3 length: 13 residues. The CDR3 here is CASSFRRTDTQYF. In DNA form, the CDR3 reads TGTGCCAGCAGTTTTCGGCGCACAGATACGCAGTATTTT.

This clonotype was counted only a few times. The chain uses TRBV4-2 and TRBJ1-2, with unresolved D. V dropped 4 bases and J dropped 4 bases, with 10 bases sitting between them. The germline gives CDR1 LGHNA, CDR2 YNFKEQ. The CDR3 extends over 13 amino acids. CDR3 coding DNA: TGTGCCAGCAGCCCCGGGGAGGGCTATGGCTACACCTTC. Its translation is CASSPGEGYGYTF.

The chain links TRBV4-1 to TRBJ2-4, with 13 bases aligning to TRBD2. CDR1 and CDR2 from the germline V gene are MGHRA and YSYEKL. The V and J ends lost 4 bases and 0 bases, in that order; junction bases with no gene match: 6. The CDR3 contains 18 residues. The CDR3 loop reads CASSPGTSGDIAKNIQYF. CDR3 coding DNA: TGCGCCAGCAGCCCCGGGACTAGCGGGGATATAGCCAAAAACATTCAGTACTTC.

Only a few counts were recorded for this clonotype. The chain joins TRBV10-3 to TRBJ2-5; TRBD1 matches 7 bases. V shed 7 bases, J shed 2 bases, and the junction held 10 bases outside the gene matches. The CDR3 totals 15 residues. CDR1 ENHRY and CDR2 SYGVKD come from the germline V gene. DNA of the CDR3: TGTGCCATCAAAGACAGGGAGACCGTTCAAGAGACCCAGTACTTC. This sequence encodes CAIKDRETVQETQYF.

V is TRBV10-3 and J is TRBJ2-5; 9 bases line up with TRBD2. Germline lookup yields CDR1 ENHRY and CDR2 SYGVKD. V lost 3 bases to trimming and J lost 1 base; unmatched junction nucleotides: 6. The CDR3 covers 16 residues. CDR3 coding DNA: TGTGCCATCAGTGACTGGGCTAGCGGGGTCCAAGAGACCCAGTACTTC. It translates to CAISDWASGVQETQYF.

This clonotype was seen more than once but under ten times. The V gene is TRBV5-6, the J gene TRBJ1-5; no clear D gene. CDR1 and CDR2 from the germline V gene are SGHDT and YYEEEE. V was clipped by 5 bases and J by 2 bases, with 14 bases between them. The CDR3 runs 15 residues. Written as DNA, the CDR3 is TGTGCCAGCAGTTTAGGAGGTTTTGGCAATCAGCCCCAGCATTTT. Protein: CASSLGGFGNQPQHF.

This clonotype was recorded many times. CDR3 in DNA: TGTGCCACCTCGGGGACAGGAGTAGGCCAGCCCCAGCATTTT. As protein: CATSGTGVGQPQHF. The J gene is TRBJ1-5, the V gene TRBV19; 8 bases match TRBD1. Germline V gene data show CDR1 as LNHDA and CDR2 as SQIVND (reference sequence). The CDR3 runs 14 residues. Germline trimming cut 10 bases from V and 7 bases from J; bases unmatched to any gene: 12.

This clonotype was found a few times. The V and J genes are TRBV7-2 and TRBJ2-1, with D perhaps assigned TRBD1 or TRBD2 (6 bases each). This CDR3 comprises 17 residues. Deletions cut 7 bases from V and 0 bases from J, with 19 bases between. Germline CDR1 SGHTA, CDR2 FQGNSA. The DNA for the CDR3 is TGTGCCAGCAACACGGTAGGGGGGAAGAGCTCCTACAATGAGCAGTTCTTC. Protein: CASNTVGGKSSYNEQFF.

This clonotype has a handful of counts. V usage is TRBV18 and J usage is TRBJ2-2; 7 nucleotides match TRBD1. The CDR3 is 16 amino acids. With 4 bases clipped from V and 2 bases from J, the junction kept 7 bases outside the gene matches. Germline CDR1 reads KGHSH; CDR2 reads LQKENI. CDR3 bases: TGTGCCAGCTCACAAACCGGGACAGATAACACCGGGGAGCTGTTTTTT. Its protein is CASSQTGTDNTGELFF.

This clonotype was picked up a small number of times. The chain carries TRBV7-2 and TRBJ1-2; unclear D gene. Germline V CDR1 and CDR2: SGHTA, FQGNSA. The CDR3 contains 16 residues. Trimming removed 5 bases from V and 4 bases from J, with 20 bases in between. The CDR3 loop reads CASSRAPLPGTYGYTF. DNA of the CDR3: TGTGCCAGCAGCCGTGCCCCGCTCCCAGGCACCTATGGCTACACCTTC.

Only a few counts were recorded for this clonotype. The chain carries TRBV12-3 or TRBV12-4 and TRBJ2-3; 9 bases map to TRBD2. This CDR3 comprises 17 residues. After removal of 5 bases from V and 3 bases from J, the junction contained 12 bases not matched to a gene. The CDR3 bases are TGTGCCAGCAGTCCCTCGCGGGGGGGCCTGAATACAGATACGCAGTATTTT. Translation gives CASSPSRGGLNTDTQYF.

The J gene is TRBJ1-2, the V gene TRBV20-1, with 9 bases fitting TRBD1. Trimming cost V 0 bases and J 8 bases; bases outside gene matches: 7. This CDR3 is built from 14 residues. CDR1 and CDR2 (germline): DFQATT, SNEGSKA (reference sequence). This CDR3 reads CSARDGDRVGGYTF. The CDR3 region has the DNA TGCAGTGCTAGAGATGGGGACAGGGTCGGAGGCTACACCTTC.

This clonotype appeared many times. The chain has TRBV20-1 and TRBJ1-3; tentative D call: TRBD1 (6 bases). The germline V gene has CDR1 DFQATT and CDR2 SNEGSKA (reference sequence). V was trimmed by 1 base and J by 0 bases, leaving 13 bases between them. The CDR3 runs to 16 residues. CDR3 sequence: CSARVTGMNSGNTIYF. The CDR3 nucleotides read TGCAGTGCTAGAGTAACAGGGATGAACTCTGGAAACACCATATATTTT.

In DNA form, the CDR3 reads TGTGCCATCAGTGGAGCGGGGGGGCCTATTGAGCAGTTCTTC. Protein sequence: CAISGAGGPIEQFF. The J gene is TRBJ2-1, the V gene TRBV10-3, with 10 bases identical to TRBD2. The CDR3 sequence is 14 residues long. Germline CDR1 is ENHRY and CDR2 is SYGVKD. V was clipped by 4 bases and J by 9 bases; unmatched bases: 6.

A few counts support this clonotype. The chain recombines TRBV20-1 with TRBJ1-2, with D perhaps matching TRBD1 (6 bases). Germline V CDR1 and CDR2: DFQATT, SNEGSKA (reference sequence). This CDR3 is built from 12 residues. Trimming removed 4 bases at V and 8 bases at J, with 14 bases between. The CDR3 sequence: CSATGQRHGYTF. CDR3 sequence (DNA): TGCAGTGCTACTGGACAGCGGCACGGCTACACCTTC.

This clonotype has ten or more counts. The V gene is TRBV6-2 or TRBV6-3, the J gene TRBJ2-7, with TRBD2 identical over 7 bases. Looked up from germline, CDR1 is MNHEY and CDR2 is SVGEGT. V was clipped by 6 bases and J by 7 bases; unmatched bases: 15. The CDR3 runs to 15 residues. CDR3 bases: TGTGCCAGCAGCCGGAGCGGGGAGAGTACGGTGGAGCAGTACTTC. Translating gives CASSRSGESTVEQYF.

Regarding this clonotype: The junction does not match germline at one end; this may be a read error. This rearrangement joins TRBV7-7 to TRBJ2-5; D gene unclear. CDR3 length: 13 residues. Germline CDR1 SSHAT, CDR2 FNYEAQ (reference sequence). This chain's CDR3 is CASSLLVQETQYF. Written as DNA, the CDR3 is TGTGCTAGCAGCTTATTAGTCCAAGAGACCCAGTACTTC.

This clonotype turned up a few times. The gene calls are TRBV19 and TRBJ1-1, with 12 bases matching TRBD1. This CDR3 comprises 17 residues. V was clipped by 7 bases and J by 5 bases; unmatched bases: 14. Germline V gene data show CDR1 as LNHDA and CDR2 as SQIVND (reference sequence). The chain's CDR3 is CASKGAAGQGARTEAFF. The CDR3 DNA sequence: TGTGCCAGTAAGGGAGCAGCGGGACAGGGGGCAAGGACTGAAGCTTTCTTT. Complete variable domain (other parts from reference TRBV19 and TRBJ1-1): DGGITQSPKYLFRKEGQNVTLSCEQNLNHDAMYWYRQDPGQGLRLIYYSQIVNDFQKGDIAEGYSVSREKKESFPLTVTSAQKNPTAFYLCASKGAAGQGARTEAFFGQGTRLTVV.

In its sample, this clonotype was seen a few times. The V gene is TRBV10-3, the J gene TRBJ2-1, with 8 bases aligning to TRBD2. Germline lookup yields CDR1 ENHRY and CDR2 SYGVKD. The CDR3 loop spans 12 amino acids. Trimming at V came to 11 bases and at J to 5 bases, leaving 5 bases not matched to a gene. The DNA for the CDR3 is TGTGCCTCTCGGGGGGGAGACAATGAGCAGTTCTTC. As protein: CASRGGDNEQFF.

The chain employs TRBV6-5 and TRBJ2-7; 8 nucleotides match TRBD1. V was clipped by 0 bases and J by 3 bases; unmatched bases: 4. The germline CDR1 and CDR2 sequences are MNHEY and SVGAGI. The CDR3 is 15 residues long. The CDR3 sequence: CASSYSGTGNYEQYF. The CDR3, as DNA: TGTGCCAGCAGTTACTCAGGGACAGGCAACTACGAGCAGTACTTC.

The J gene is TRBJ1-4, the V gene TRBV12-3 or TRBV12-4; D unresolved. CDR3 length: 15 residues. V was trimmed by 3 bases and J by 0 bases, leaving 8 bases between them. The CDR3 sequence is CASSFRLTTNEKLFF. The CDR3 DNA follows: TGTGCCAGCAGTTTCCGGCTCACAACTAATGAAAAACTGTTTTTT.

This clonotype came up a few times. This sequence joins TRBV12-3 or TRBV12-4 and TRBJ1-1; 9 bases match TRBD1. This CDR3 comprises 16 residues. The ends lost 6 bases at V and 1 base at J; junction bases unmatched: 9. CDR3 loop: CASRWGQGRSNTEAFF. The CDR3, as DNA: TGTGCCAGCAGGTGGGGACAGGGTAGGTCGAACACTGAAGCTTTCTTT.

This clonotype appeared a few times. This chain joins TRBV7-9 and TRBJ2-7; 8 positions match TRBD1. This CDR3 is built from 16 residues. CDR1 is SEHNR and CDR2 is FQNEAQ in the germline V gene (reference sequence). V lost 3 bases, J lost 4 bases, and 11 bases stayed unmatched. Here the CDR3 reads CASSFVVGRGQYEQYF. The CDR3, as DNA: TGTGCCAGCAGCTTCGTTGTGGGCAGGGGGCAGTACGAGCAGTACTTC.

This clonotype was seen more than once but under ten times. This sequence joins TRBV7-8 and TRBJ2-2, with 7 bases lining up with TRBD1. Trimming cost V 4 bases and J 6 bases; bases outside gene matches: 11. The CDR3 contains 16 residues. Germline V lookup: CDR1 SGHVS, CDR2 FQNEAQ. CDR3 region: CASSSPAYRGSGELFF. In nucleotides, the CDR3 is TGTGCCAGCAGCTCGCCCGCTTACAGGGGATCCGGGGAGCTGTTTTTT.